These 20 T cell receptor beta chains originate from one sample sequenced in a study of blood T cell repertoires in COVID-19. The data were produced by immunoSEQ multiplex PCR, yet TCRdb's version contains in-frame clones alone and is incomplete. Among about 280,000 clones, over 75% were seen once, and the ten largest hold 9.5% to 11%. Sequenced input: peripheral blood. The receptors shown here come from a woman in her seventies with acute or convalescent COVID-19.

J is TRBJ2-7 and V is TRBV4-1, with D maybe TRBD1 (7 bases). The CDR3 sequence is 15 residues long. Germline values: CDR1 MGHRA, CDR2 YSYEKL. V gave up 0 bases and J gave up 4 bases, with 13 bases separating them. The CDR3 is CASSQDGRGVYEQYF. CDR3 DNA sequence: TGCGCCAGCAGCCAAGACGGCAGGGGGGTATACGAGCAGTACTTC.

V and J are TRBV5-1 and TRBJ1-2, with 8 bases that match TRBD1. The CDR3 runs 15 residues. With 1 base clipped from V and 3 bases from J, the junction kept 5 bases outside the gene matches. Germline V gene lookup returns CDR1 SGHRS and CDR2 YFSETQ. CDR3 sequence: CASSLSTGGDYGYTF. The DNA for the CDR3 is TGCGCCAGCAGCTTGAGTACAGGGGGGGACTATGGCTACACCTTC.

This clone was seen a single time. The chain uses TRBV3-1 (or the pseudogene TRBV3-2) and TRBJ2-1, with 7 bases lining up with TRBD2. After removal of 4 bases from V and 4 bases from J, the junction contained 4 bases not matched to a gene. CDR1 LGHDT and CDR2 YNNKEL come from the germline V gene (reference sequence). The CDR3 is 14 residues long. In nucleotides, the CDR3 is TGTGCCAGCAGCCTGAAAGCGGGGTACAATGAGCAGTTCTTC. Translation gives CASSLKAGYNEQFF.

This chain uses TRBV4-1 with TRBJ1-4; D gene uncertain. V lost 2 bases and J 4 bases, leaving 11 bases between the germline ends. Germline V CDR1 and CDR2: MGHRA, YSYEKL. The CDR3 covers 15 residues. The DNA of the CDR3 is TGCGCCAGCAGCCAATCCGCAGCGGGTAATGAAAAACTGTTTTTT. This codes for CASSQSAAGNEKLFF.

The chain employs TRBV11-2 and TRBJ2-1; 8 bases match TRBD2. Germline assignment: CDR1 SGHAT and CDR2 FQNNGV. The CDR3 is made up of 16 amino acids. After removal of 8 bases from V and 6 bases from J, the junction contained 15 bases not matched to a gene. CDR3 loop: CASRPGRGARVNEQFF. The CDR3 DNA is TGTGCCAGCCGCCCCGGGCGGGGGGCACGAGTCAATGAGCAGTTCTTC.

This sequence joins TRBV7-9 and TRBJ1-4; 7 bases agree with TRBD1. The CDR3 runs to 14 residues. Losses at the gene ends were 1 base for V and 8 bases for J; bases not matched to a gene: 4. In germline, CDR1 is SEHNR, CDR2 FQNEAQ (reference sequence). The CDR3 DNA reads TGTGCCAGCAGCTTAGGGGTGACAGGGGAAAAACTGTTTTTT. This encodes CASSLGVTGEKLFF.

V and J are TRBV5-1 and TRBJ1-2; 10 positions agree with TRBD1. The CDR3 spans 13 residues. The germline V gene encodes CDR1 SGHRS and CDR2 YFSETQ. J was trimmed by 7 bases and V by 7 bases; bases with no gene match: 7. CDR3 bases: TGCGCCAGCGACCGGGGACAGGGGAGTGGCTACACCTTC. Amino acid sequence: CASDRGQGSGYTF.

The chain is built from TRBV5-1 and TRBJ2-5; 8 positions agree with TRBD2. Germline values: CDR1 SGHRS, CDR2 YFSETQ. The CDR3 totals 16 residues. After removal of 4 bases from V and 1 base from J, the junction contained 9 bases not matched to a gene. The CDR3: CASSPGGGAGQETQYF. Here the CDR3 DNA reads TGCGCCAGCAGCCCCGGGGGGGGCGCAGGCCAAGAGACCCAGTACTTC.

This chain links TRBV7-9 with TRBJ2-1, with D perhaps TRBD2 (5 bases). Germline CDR1 reads SEHNR; CDR2 reads FQNEAQ (reference sequence). V shed 5 bases and J shed 8 bases, with 16 bases lying between them. This CDR3 has 14 amino acids. The CDR3 DNA is TGTGCCAGCAGCCTGACTATGTATTCGGATGAGCAGTTCTTC. Residues: CASSLTMYSDEQFF.

As to this clone: The sample contains more than one DNA sequence encoding this CDR3. The V gene is TRBV5-1, the J gene TRBJ1-2; D gene uncertain. The V and J ends lost 0 bases and 3 bases respectively, with 6 bases between them. The germline CDR1 and CDR2 sequences are SGHRS and YFSETQ. CDR3 length: 13 residues. CDR3 region: CASSLDGDYGYTF. CDR3 coding DNA: TGCGCCAGCAGCTTGGATGGAGACTATGGCTACACCTTC.

The V gene is TRBV5-4, the J gene TRBJ1-1; tentatively, D is TRBD1 (5 bases). V was pared by 0 bases and J by 7 bases, with 13 bases between. The CDR3 has 14 residues. Germline CDR1 SGHNT, CDR2 YYREEE (reference sequence). The CDR3 nucleotides read TGTGCCAGCAGCTTGGGGGCAGGGACTGGTGAAGCTTTCTTT. Translation gives CASSLGAGTGEAFF.

The chain employs TRBV9 and TRBJ1-2; D might be TRBD1 (6 bases). Trimming removed 4 bases at V and 1 base at J, with 14 bases between. The germline V gene encodes CDR1 SGDLS and CDR2 YYNGEE. This CDR3 comprises 15 residues. CDR3 sequence (DNA): TGTGCCAGCAGCCGTGGACAGACACTTAACTATGGCTACACCTTC. This gives the protein CASSRGQTLNYGYTF.

V gene TRBV11-2 combines with J gene TRBJ1-1; D call uncertain. The CDR3 is 14 amino acids. V was clipped by 5 bases and J by 1 base, with 11 bases between them. Germline-derived CDR1 and CDR2 are SGHAT and FQNNGV. CDR3 sequence (DNA): TGTGCCAGCAGCACGAGGCCGCCGAACACTGAAGCTTTCTTT. Its protein product is CASSTRPPNTEAFF.

V usage is TRBV7-2 and J usage is TRBJ2-2; 7 bases are a match to TRBD2. The V gene's germline CDR1 is SGHTA and CDR2 FQGNSA. Trimming at V came to 5 bases and at J to 0 bases, leaving 3 bases not matched to a gene. The CDR3 is 15 residues long. The CDR3, as DNA: TGTGCCAGCAGCCCGGGACTACCGAACACCGGGGAGCTGTTTTTT. Translation: CASSPGLPNTGELFF.

This chain uses TRBV4-1 with TRBJ1-1; no definite D call. V lost 0 bases to trimming and J lost 1 base, with 9 bases between them. The CDR3 totals 15 residues. Germline-derived CDR1 and CDR2 are MGHRA and YSYEKL. Here the CDR3 DNA reads TGCGCCAGCAGCCAAGATTTCCGAGGGAACACTGAAGCTTTCTTT. Protein: CASSQDFRGNTEAFF.

The chain joins TRBV13 to TRBJ1-6, with D uncertain. Germline V lookup: CDR1 PRHDT, CDR2 FYEKMQ (reference sequence). Trimming stripped 3 bases from V and 8 bases from J, with 14 bases between. This CDR3 comprises 15 residues. The CDR3 sequence is CASSFNSLPDSPLHF. The CDR3 DNA sequence: TGTGCCAGCAGCTTTAACAGCCTTCCGGATTCACCCCTCCACTTT.

This chain connects TRBV5-4 to TRBJ1-4; maybe TRBD1 (6 bases). V lost 4 bases to trimming and J lost 7 bases, with 17 bases between them. Germline CDR1 SGHNT, CDR2 YYREEE (reference sequence). The CDR3 consists of 15 residues. The CDR3 is CASSRGAVSPEKLFF. In DNA form, the CDR3 reads TGTGCCAGCAGCCGGGGGGCCGTTTCCCCTGAAAAACTGTTTTTT.

The chain joins TRBV4-1 to TRBJ1-1; perhaps TRBD1 as D (5 bases). Trimming pared 3 bases from V and 6 bases from J, leaving 17 bases between. The CDR3 sequence is 15 residues long. Germline CDR1 reads MGHRA; CDR2 reads YSYEKL. Here the CDR3 DNA reads TGCGCCAGCAGCCAGATAGTCGGCAGGGAGGCTGAAGCTTTCTTT. As protein: CASSQIVGREAEAFF.

The table lists this clone with a few counts. V is TRBV5-1 and J is TRBJ1-2; perhaps TRBD1 as D (5 bases). The CDR3 is made up of 14 amino acids. CDR1 is SGHRS and CDR2 is YFSETQ in the germline V gene. V lost 7 bases and J lost 3, with 16 bases in between. The CDR3 loop reads CASSPAGRDYGYTF. The DNA for the CDR3 is TGCGCCAGCTCTCCGGCGGGGCGAGACTATGGCTACACCTTC.

To note about this clone: Other DNA sequences in the sample encode the same CDR3. The chain uses TRBV19 and TRBJ2-3, with 16 bases fitting TRBD2. The ends lost 4 bases at V and 4 bases at J; junction bases unmatched: 5. Germline-derived CDR1 and CDR2 are LNHDA and SQIVND (reference sequence). The CDR3 spans 17 residues. The CDR3 reads CASSTPGLAGGADTQYF. DNA for the CDR3: TGTGCCAGTAGTACGCCGGGACTAGCGGGGGGGGCAGATACGCAGTATTTT.